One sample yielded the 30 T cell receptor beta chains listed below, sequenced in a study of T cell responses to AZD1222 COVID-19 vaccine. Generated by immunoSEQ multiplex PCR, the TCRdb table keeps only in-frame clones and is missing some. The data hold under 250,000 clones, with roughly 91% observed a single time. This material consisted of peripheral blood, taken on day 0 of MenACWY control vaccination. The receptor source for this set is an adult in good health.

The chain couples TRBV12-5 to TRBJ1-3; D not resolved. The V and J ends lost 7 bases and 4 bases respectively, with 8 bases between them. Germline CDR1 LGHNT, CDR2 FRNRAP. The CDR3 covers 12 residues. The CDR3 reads CASAGNGNTIYF. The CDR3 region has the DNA TGTGCTAGTGCGGGGAACGGAAACACCATATATTTT.

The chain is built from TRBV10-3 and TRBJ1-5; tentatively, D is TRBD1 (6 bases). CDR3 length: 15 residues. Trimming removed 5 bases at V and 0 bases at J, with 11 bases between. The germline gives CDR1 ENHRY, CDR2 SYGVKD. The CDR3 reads CAISRDKYSNQPQHF. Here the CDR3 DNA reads TGTGCCATCAGTCGGGACAAATATAGCAATCAGCCCCAGCATTTT.

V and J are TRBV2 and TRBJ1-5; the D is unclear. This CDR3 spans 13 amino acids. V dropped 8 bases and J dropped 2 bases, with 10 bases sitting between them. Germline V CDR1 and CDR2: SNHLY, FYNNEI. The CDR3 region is CASRQDGNQPQHF. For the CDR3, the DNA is TGTGCCAGCCGGCAGGACGGCAATCAGCCCCAGCATTTT. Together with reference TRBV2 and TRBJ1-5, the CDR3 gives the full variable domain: EPEVTQTPSHQVTQMGQEVILRCVPISNHLYFYWYRQILGQKVEFLVSFYNNEISEKSEIFDDQFSVERPDGSNFTLKIRSTKLEDSAMYFCASRQDGNQPQHFGDGTRLSIL.

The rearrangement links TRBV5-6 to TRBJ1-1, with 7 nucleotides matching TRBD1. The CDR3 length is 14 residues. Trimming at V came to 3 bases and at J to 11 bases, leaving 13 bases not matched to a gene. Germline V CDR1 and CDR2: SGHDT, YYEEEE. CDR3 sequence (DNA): TGTGCCAGCAGCTCTCGACACGCAGGGGGACGGGCTTTCTTT. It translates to CASSSRHAGGRAFF.

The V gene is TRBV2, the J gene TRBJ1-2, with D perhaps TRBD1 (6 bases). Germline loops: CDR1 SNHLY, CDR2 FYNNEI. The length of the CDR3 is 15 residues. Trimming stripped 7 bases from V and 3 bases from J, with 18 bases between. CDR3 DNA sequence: TGTGCCAGCACTTCGACAATCGGGGGCTACTATGGCTACACCTTC. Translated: CASTSTIGGYYGYTF.

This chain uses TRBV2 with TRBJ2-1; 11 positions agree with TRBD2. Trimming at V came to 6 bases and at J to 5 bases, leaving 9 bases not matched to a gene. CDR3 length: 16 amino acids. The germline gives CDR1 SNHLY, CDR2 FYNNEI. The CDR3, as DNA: TGTGCCAGCAGGAACTCGGTAGCGGGGGGGGACAATGAGCAGTTCTTC. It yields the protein CASRNSVAGGDNEQFF.

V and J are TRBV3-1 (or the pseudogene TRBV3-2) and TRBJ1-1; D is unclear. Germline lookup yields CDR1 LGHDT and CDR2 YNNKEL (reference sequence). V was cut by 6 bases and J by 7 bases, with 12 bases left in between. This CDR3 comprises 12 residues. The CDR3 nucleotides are TGTGCCAGCAGACGTCCGGGAGGTGAAGCTTTCTTT. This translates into CASRRPGGEAFF.

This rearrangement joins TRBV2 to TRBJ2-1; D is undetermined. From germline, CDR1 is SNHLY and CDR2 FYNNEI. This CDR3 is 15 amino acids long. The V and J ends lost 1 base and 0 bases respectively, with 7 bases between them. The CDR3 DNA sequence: TGTGCCAGCAGTGAAGGACACCTCTCCTACAATGAGCAGTTCTTC. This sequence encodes CASSEGHLSYNEQFF. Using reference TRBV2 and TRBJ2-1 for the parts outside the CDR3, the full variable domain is EPEVTQTPSHQVTQMGQEVILRCVPISNHLYFYWYRQILGQKVEFLVSFYNNEISEKSEIFDDQFSVERPDGSNFTLKIRSTKLEDSAMYFCASSEGHLSYNEQFFGPGTRLTVL.

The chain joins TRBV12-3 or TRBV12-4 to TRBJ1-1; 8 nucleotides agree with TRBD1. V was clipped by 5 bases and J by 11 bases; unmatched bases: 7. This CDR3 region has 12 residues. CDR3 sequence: CASSPWTGTAFF. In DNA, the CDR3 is TGTGCCAGCAGTCCTTGGACAGGGACCGCTTTCTTT.

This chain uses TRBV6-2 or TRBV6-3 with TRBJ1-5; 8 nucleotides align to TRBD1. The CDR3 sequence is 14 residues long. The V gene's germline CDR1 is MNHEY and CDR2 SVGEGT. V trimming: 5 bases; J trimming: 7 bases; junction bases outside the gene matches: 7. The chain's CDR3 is CASSQDRAGQPQHF. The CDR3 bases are TGTGCCAGCAGTCAGGACAGGGCAGGCCAGCCCCAGCATTTT.

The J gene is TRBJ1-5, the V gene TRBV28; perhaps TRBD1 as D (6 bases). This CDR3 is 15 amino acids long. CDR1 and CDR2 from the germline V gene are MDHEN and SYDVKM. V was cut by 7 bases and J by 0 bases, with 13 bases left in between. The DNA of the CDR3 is TGTGCCAGCATTTGGGGGGCGCGTAGCAATCAGCCCCAGCATTTT. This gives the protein CASIWGARSNQPQHF.

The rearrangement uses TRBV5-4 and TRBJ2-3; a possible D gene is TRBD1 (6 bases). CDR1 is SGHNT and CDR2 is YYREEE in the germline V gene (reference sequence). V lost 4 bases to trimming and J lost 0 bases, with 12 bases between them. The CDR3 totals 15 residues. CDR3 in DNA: TGTGCCAGCAGCCAGGACAGTTCTAGCACAGATACGCAGTATTTT. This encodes CASSQDSSSTDTQYF.

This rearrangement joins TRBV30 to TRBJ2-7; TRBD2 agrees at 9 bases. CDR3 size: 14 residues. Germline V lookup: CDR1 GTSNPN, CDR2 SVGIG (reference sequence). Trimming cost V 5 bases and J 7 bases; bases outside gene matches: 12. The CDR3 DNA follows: TGTGCCTGGGCAAAAGCGGGGGGATCTCGAGAGCAGTACTTC. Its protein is CAWAKAGGSREQYF. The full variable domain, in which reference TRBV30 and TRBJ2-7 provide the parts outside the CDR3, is SQTIHQWPATLVQPVGSPLSLECTVEGTSNPNLYWYRQAAGRGLQLLFYSVGIGQISSEVPQNLSASRPQDRQFILSSKKLLLSDSGFYLCAWAKAGGSREQYFGPGTRLTVT.

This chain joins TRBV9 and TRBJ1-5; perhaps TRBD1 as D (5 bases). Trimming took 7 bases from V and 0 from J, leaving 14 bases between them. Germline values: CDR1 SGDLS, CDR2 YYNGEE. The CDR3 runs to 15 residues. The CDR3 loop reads CASGRGGTSNQPQHF. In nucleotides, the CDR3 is TGTGCCAGCGGACGCGGGGGGACTAGCAATCAGCCCCAGCATTTT.

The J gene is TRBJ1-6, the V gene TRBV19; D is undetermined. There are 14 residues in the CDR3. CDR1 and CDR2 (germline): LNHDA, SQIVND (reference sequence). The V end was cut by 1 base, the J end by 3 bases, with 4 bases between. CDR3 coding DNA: TGTGCCAGTAGTATAGGAGACTATAATTCACCCCTCCACTTT. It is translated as CASSIGDYNSPLHF.

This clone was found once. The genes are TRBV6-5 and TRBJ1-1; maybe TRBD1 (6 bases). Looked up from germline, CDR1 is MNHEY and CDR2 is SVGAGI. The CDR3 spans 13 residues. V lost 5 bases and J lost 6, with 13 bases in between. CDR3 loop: CASSTQGRAEAFF. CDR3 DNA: TGTGCCAGCAGTACGCAGGGGAGAGCTGAAGCTTTCTTT.

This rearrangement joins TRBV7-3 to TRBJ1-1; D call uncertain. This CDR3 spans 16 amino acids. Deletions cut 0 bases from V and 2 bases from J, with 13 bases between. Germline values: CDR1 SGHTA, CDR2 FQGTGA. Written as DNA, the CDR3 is TGTGCCAGCAGCTTAACTAACGCACTGAGCAACACTGAAGCTTTCTTT. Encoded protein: CASSLTNALSNTEAFF. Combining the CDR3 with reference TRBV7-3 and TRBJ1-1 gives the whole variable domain GAGVSQTPSNKVTEKGKYVELRCDPISGHTALYWYRQSLGQGPEFLIYFQGTGAADDSGLPNDRFFAVRPEGSVSTLKIQRTERGDSAVYLCASSLTNALSNTEAFFGQGTRLTVV.

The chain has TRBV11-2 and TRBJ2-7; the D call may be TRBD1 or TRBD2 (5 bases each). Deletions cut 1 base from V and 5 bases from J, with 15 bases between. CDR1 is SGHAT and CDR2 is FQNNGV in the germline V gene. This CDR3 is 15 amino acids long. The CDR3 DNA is TGTGCCAGCAGCTTAGTGGGGGTCCCCAGGGACGAGCAGTACTTC. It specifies CASSLVGVPRDEQYF.

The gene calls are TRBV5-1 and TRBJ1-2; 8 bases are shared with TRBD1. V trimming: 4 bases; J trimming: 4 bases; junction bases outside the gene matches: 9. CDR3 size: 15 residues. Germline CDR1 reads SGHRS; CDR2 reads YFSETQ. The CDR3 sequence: CASSLTGADFYGYTF. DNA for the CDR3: TGCGCCAGCAGCCTGACAGGGGCCGATTTCTATGGCTACACCTTC.

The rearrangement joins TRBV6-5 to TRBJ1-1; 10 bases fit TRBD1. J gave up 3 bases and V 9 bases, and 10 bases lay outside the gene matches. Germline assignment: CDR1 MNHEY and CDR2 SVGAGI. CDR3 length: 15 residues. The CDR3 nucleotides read TGTGCCAGTAGACGGGACAGGGGTCAAGACACTGAAGCTTTCTTT. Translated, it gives CASRRDRGQDTEAFF.

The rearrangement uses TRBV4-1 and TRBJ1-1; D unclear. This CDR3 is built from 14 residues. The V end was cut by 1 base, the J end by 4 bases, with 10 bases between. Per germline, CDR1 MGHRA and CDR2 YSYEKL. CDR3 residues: CASSQVGLGTEAFF. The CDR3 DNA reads TGCGCCAGCAGCCAAGTTGGGCTGGGCACTGAAGCTTTCTTT.

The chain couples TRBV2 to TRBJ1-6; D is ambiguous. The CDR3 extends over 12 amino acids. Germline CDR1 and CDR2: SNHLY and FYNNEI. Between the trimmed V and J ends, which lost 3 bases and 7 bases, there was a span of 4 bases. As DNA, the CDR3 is TGTGCCAGCAGTGACAGAAATTCACCCCTCCACTTT. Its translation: CASSDRNSPLHF.

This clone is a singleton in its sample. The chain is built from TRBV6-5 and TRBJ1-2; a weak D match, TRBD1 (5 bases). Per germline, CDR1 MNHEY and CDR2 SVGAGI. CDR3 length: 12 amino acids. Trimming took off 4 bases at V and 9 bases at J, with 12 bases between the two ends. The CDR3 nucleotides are TGTGCCAGCAGTTCCCCAGGGACCCGCTACACCTTC. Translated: CASSSPGTRYTF.

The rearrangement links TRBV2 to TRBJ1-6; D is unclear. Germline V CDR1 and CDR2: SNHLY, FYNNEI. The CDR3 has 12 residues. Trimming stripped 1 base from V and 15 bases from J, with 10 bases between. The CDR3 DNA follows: TGTGCCAGCAGTGAAGAAGTGAGTCTCCTCCACTTT. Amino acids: CASSEEVSLLHF.

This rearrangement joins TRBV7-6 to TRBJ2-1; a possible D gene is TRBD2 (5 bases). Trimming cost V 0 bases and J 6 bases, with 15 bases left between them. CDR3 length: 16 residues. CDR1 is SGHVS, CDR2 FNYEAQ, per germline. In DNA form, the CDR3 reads TGTGCCAGCAGCTTAGCGCTCCGGGGAGCCGTCAATGAGCAGTTCTTC. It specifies CASSLALRGAVNEQFF.

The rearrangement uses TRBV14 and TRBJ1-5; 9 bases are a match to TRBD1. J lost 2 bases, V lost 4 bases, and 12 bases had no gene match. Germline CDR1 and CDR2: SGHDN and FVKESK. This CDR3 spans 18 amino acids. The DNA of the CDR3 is TGTGCCAGCAGCCTCAGCTCCACCCGGACAGGGGGCAATCAGCCCCAGCATTTT. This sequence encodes CASSLSSTRTGGNQPQHF.

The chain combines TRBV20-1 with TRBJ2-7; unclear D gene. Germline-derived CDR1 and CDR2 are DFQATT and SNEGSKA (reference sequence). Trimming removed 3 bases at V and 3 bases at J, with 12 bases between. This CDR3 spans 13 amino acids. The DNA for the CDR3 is TGCAGTGCTAGTTTCCGGTTCGGCTACGAGCAGTACTTC. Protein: CSASFRFGYEQYF.

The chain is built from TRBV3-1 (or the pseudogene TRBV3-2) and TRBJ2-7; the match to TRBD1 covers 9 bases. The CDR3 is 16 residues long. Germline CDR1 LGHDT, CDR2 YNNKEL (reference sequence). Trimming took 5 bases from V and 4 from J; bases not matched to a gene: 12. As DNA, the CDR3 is TGTGCCAGCAGCATTATACGAGCGACAGGGGGTTACGAGCAGTACTTC. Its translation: CASSIIRATGGYEQYF.

Written as DNA, the CDR3 is TGTGCCAGCAGTTACGGGGGGTATAATTCACCCCTCCACTTT. It encodes CASSYGGYNSPLHF. V gene TRBV6-5 combines with J gene TRBJ1-6, with a weak D call TRBD1 (5 bases). CDR1 and CDR2 (germline): MNHEY, SVGAGI. Trimming cost V 2 bases and J 4 bases, with 6 bases left between them. The CDR3 is made up of 14 amino acids.

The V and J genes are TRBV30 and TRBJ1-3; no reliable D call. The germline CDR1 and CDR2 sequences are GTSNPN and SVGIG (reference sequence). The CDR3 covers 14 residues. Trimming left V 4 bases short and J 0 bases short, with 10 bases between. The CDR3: CAWKRVNSGNTIYF. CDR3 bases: TGTGCCTGGAAAAGGGTCAACTCTGGAAACACCATATATTTT. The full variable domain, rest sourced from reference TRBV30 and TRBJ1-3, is SQTIHQWPATLVQPVGSPLSLECTVEGTSNPNLYWYRQAAGRGLQLLFYSVGIGQISSEVPQNLSASRPQDRQFILSSKKLLLSDSGFYLCAWKRVNSGNTIYFGEGSWLTVV.